The 18 T cell receptor beta chains presented below share a single source sample, sequenced in a study of blood T cell repertoires in COVID-19. TCRdb's copy holds only in-frame clones and misses some; the assay was immunoSEQ multiplex PCR. The table includes about 120,000 clones, roughly four fifths detected once. Sequenced sample: peripheral blood. The receptors were gathered from a human donor in a cohort sampled during active COVID-19.

This clone has a count of ten or more. V is TRBV2 and J is TRBJ2-3; the D gene is possibly TRBD1 (5 bases). The germline gives CDR1 SNHLY, CDR2 FYNNEI. V lost 7 bases, J lost 2 bases, and 10 bases lay in between. This CDR3 contains 13 residues. CDR3 in DNA: TGTGCCAGCAAAACAGGTACCACAGATACGCAGTATTTT. Its protein is CASKTGTTDTQYF.

This clone was found a few times. This chain connects TRBV24-1 to TRBJ2-1; 7 nucleotides line up with TRBD2. The V gene's germline CDR1 is KGHDR and CDR2 SFDVKD. The CDR3 consists of 16 residues. V was pared by 1 base and J by 0 bases, with 2 bases of the junction left unmatched. Here the CDR3 DNA reads TGTGCCACCAGTGATTTCGTAGCGGGCTCCTACAATGAGCAGTTCTTC. Protein: CATSDFVAGSYNEQFF.

The rearrangement uses TRBV14 and TRBJ2-1, with 8 nucleotides matching TRBD1. Germline-derived CDR1 and CDR2 are SGHDN and FVKESK. There are 16 residues in the CDR3. V dropped 3 bases and J dropped 6; count of bases not matched to a gene: 10. CDR3 bases: TGTGCCAGCAGCCACACCGACAGGGGCCCGATCAATGAGCAGTTCTTC. Its protein is CASSHTDRGPINEQFF.

This clone was seen once. The genes are TRBV20-1 and TRBJ2-3; TRBD1 matches 7 bases. Per the germline V gene, CDR1 is DFQATT and CDR2 is SNEGSKA (reference sequence). The trim removed 6 bases at V and 7 bases at J, leaving 4 bases unmatched. The CDR3 runs 11 residues. The DNA of the CDR3 is TGCAGTGCCCGGGACAGCTATACGCAGTATTTT. Protein sequence: CSARDSYTQYF.

This sequence joins TRBV2 and TRBJ2-3; perhaps TRBD1 as D (6 bases). The CDR3 runs to 12 residues. The germline V and J ends were trimmed by 6 bases and 6 bases, with 10 bases remaining between them. Germline V gene lookup returns CDR1 SNHLY and CDR2 FYNNEI. CDR3 protein: CASRGQGDTQYF. Written as DNA, the CDR3 is TGTGCCAGCAGGGGGCAGGGGGATACGCAGTATTTT.

The chain links TRBV6-5 to TRBJ1-1; D may be TRBD1 (5 bases). Trimming stripped 0 bases from V and 0 bases from J, with 11 bases between. Germline values: CDR1 MNHEY, CDR2 SVGAGI. This CDR3 is built from 16 residues. Here the CDR3 DNA reads TGTGCCAGCAGTTACTCGGCAGGACACTTGAACACTGAAGCTTTCTTT. Protein product: CASSYSAGHLNTEAFF.

The V call is TRBV5-1, the J call TRBJ2-7; TRBD2 agrees at 9 bases. Looked up from germline, CDR1 is SGHRS and CDR2 is YFSETQ. The V gene end was trimmed by 1 base and the J gene end by 5 bases; junction bases not matched to a gene: 7. The CDR3 covers 15 residues. The CDR3 region is CASSLQGLALHEQYF. In nucleotides, the CDR3 is TGCGCCAGCAGCTTGCAGGGACTAGCCCTGCACGAGCAGTACTTC.

This rearrangement joins TRBV7-8 to TRBJ2-7; 7 bases align to TRBD2. This CDR3 has 18 amino acids. The J segment lost 0 bases and the V segment lost 5 bases, leaving 16 bases of the junction unmatched. Germline CDR1 SGHVS, CDR2 FQNEAQ. CDR3 sequence (DNA): TGTGCCAGCAGCGGCCGGGACTACCACGGAATTAGCTCCTACGAGCAGTACTTC. It codes for CASSGRDYHGISSYEQYF.

J is TRBJ2-6 and V is TRBV6-5; D is unclear. This CDR3 is built from 14 residues. Trimming cost V 7 bases and J 0 bases, with 7 bases left between them. Looked up from germline, CDR1 is MNHEY and CDR2 is SVGAGI. CDR3: CASTVVSGANVLTF. CDR3 DNA sequence: TGTGCCAGCACCGTAGTCTCTGGGGCCAACGTCCTGACTTTC.

J is TRBJ2-3 and V is TRBV7-9, with TRBD2 matching 7 bases. The germline V gene encodes CDR1 SEHNR and CDR2 FQNEAQ (reference sequence). J was trimmed by 6 bases and V by 2 bases; bases with no gene match: 2. The CDR3 has 13 amino acids. The CDR3 DNA is TGTGCCAGCAGCTTACGGACTAGGGATACGCAGTATTTT. Translation: CASSLRTRDTQYF.

The chain links TRBV12-3 or TRBV12-4 to TRBJ1-2, with D tentatively TRBD1 (6 bases). This CDR3 is built from 13 residues. Trimming took off 3 bases at V and 4 bases at J, with 9 bases between the two ends. DNA of the CDR3: TGTGCCAGCAGTTTTAGGGGGGGCTATGGCTACACCTTC. This gives the protein CASSFRGGYGYTF.

This clone appeared a single time. The genes are TRBV5-1 and TRBJ2-5; 9 nucleotides align to TRBD1. Germline CDR1 SGHRS, CDR2 YFSETQ. CDR3 length: 14 amino acids. V gave up 4 bases and J gave up 2 bases; unmatched junction bases: 3. The CDR3 bases are TGCGCCAGCAGCCCAGGGACAGGGCAAGAGACCCAGTACTTC. It encodes CASSPGTGQETQYF.

This clone came up a few times. This chain connects TRBV19 to TRBJ2-3; 11 nucleotides agree with TRBD2. With V trimmed by 1 base and J by 0 bases, 9 bases remained unmatched. Germline assignment: CDR1 LNHDA and CDR2 SQIVND (reference sequence). The CDR3 loop spans 19 amino acids. CDR3 sequence reads: CASSIGTSGRTSSTDTQYF. The CDR3 DNA reads TGTGCCAGTAGTATAGGGACTAGCGGGCGAACGTCTAGCACAGATACGCAGTATTTT.

The CDR3 sequence is CASSQETGSNQPQHF. The CDR3 region has the DNA TGCGCCAGCAGCCAAGAGACAGGTAGCAATCAGCCCCAGCATTTT. This chain joins TRBV4-3 and TRBJ1-5; maybe TRBD1 (6 bases). The germline V gene has CDR1 LGHNA and CDR2 YSLEER. The V and J ends lost 0 bases and 0 bases respectively, with 6 bases between them. CDR3 length equals 15 residues.

The chain joins TRBV19 to TRBJ1-4; D might be TRBD1 (5 bases). Looked up from germline, CDR1 is LNHDA and CDR2 is SQIVND (reference sequence). Trimming stripped 5 bases from V and 8 bases from J, with 18 bases between. This CDR3 has 15 residues. The CDR3 nucleotides are TGTGCCAGTAGTTGGCAGGGCGGAACTGGGGAAAAACTGTTTTTT. It yields the protein CASSWQGGTGEKLFF.

This chain uses TRBV29-1 with TRBJ2-7; D possibly corresponds to TRBD2 (5 bases). Trimming pared 7 bases from V and 0 bases from J, leaving 10 bases between. Per the germline V gene, CDR1 is SQVTM and CDR2 is ANQGSEA. This CDR3 region has 12 residues. The CDR3 here is CSARRDSYEQYF. CDR3 coding DNA: TGCAGCGCACGACGGGACTCCTACGAGCAGTACTTC.

The CDR3 DNA is TGTGCCAGCAGCCAAGGGGGACAGACCTATAATTCACCCCTCCACTTT. Its protein product is CASSQGGQTYNSPLHF. The chain employs TRBV3-1 (or the pseudogene TRBV3-2) and TRBJ1-6; 7 nucleotides agree with TRBD1. V lost 1 base, J lost 2 bases, and 2 bases stayed unmatched. Germline CDR1 LGHDT, CDR2 YNNKEL (reference sequence). CDR3 length: 16 residues.

V gene TRBV4-1 combines with J gene TRBJ1-1; 9 nucleotides agree with TRBD1. This CDR3 spans 15 amino acids. CDR1 is MGHRA, CDR2 YSYEKL, per germline. With 4 bases clipped from V and 3 bases from J, the junction kept 6 bases outside the gene matches. The CDR3 here is CASSRGDRDDTEAFF. The CDR3 DNA reads as TGCGCCAGCAGCCGGGGGGACAGGGATGACACTGAAGCTTTCTTT.